This T cell receptor beta chain stems from a study of blood T cell repertoires in COVID-19. Unmatched junction bases numbered 7, after V lost 0 bases and J lost 8 bases. The CDR3 contains 14 residues. Per germline, CDR1 SGHRS and CDR2 YFSETQ. Produced via immunoSEQ multiplex PCR; TCRdb's table is partial and in-frame only. Of roughly 34,000 clones in the sample, approximately 91% are singletons; the top ten hold roughly 23%. Sequencing was done on a sample of peripheral blood. This sequence joins TRBV5-1 and TRBJ1-2, with 7 bases aligning to TRBD1. This TCR was sampled from a woman aged 80 or over with active or convalescent COVID-19. The CDR3, as DNA: TGCGCCAGCAGCTTGGGGGACAGTTATCAGGGCTACACCTTC. Protein product: CASSLGDSYQGYTF.